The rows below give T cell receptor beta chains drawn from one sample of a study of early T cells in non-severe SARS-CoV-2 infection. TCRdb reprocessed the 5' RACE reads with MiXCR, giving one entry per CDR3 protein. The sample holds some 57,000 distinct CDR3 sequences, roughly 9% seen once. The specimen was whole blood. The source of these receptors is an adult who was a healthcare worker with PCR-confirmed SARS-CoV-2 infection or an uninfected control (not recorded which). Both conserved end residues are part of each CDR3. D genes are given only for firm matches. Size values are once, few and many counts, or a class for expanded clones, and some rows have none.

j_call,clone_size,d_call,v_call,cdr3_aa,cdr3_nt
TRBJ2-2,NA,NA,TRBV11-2,CASSLDPGTGELFF,TGTGCCAGCAGCTTAGATCCGGGGACCGGGGAGCTGTTTTTT
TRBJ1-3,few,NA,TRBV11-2,CASSLVSSGNTIYF,TGTGCCAGCAGCTTAGTGTCCTCTGGAAACACCATATATTTT
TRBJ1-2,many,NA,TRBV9,CASSATGNYGYTF,TGTGCCAGCAGCGCGACAGGAAACTATGGCTACACCTTC
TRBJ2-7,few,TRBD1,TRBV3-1,CASSRDRASYEQYF,TGTGCCAGCAGTCGGGACAGAGCCTCCTACGAGCAGTACTTC
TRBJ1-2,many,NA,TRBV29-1,CSVARWRGYTF,TGCAGCGTTGCGCGGTGGCGCGGCTACACCTTC
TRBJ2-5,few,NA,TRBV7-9,CASGAAGETQYF,TGTGCCAGCGGGGCCGCGGGAGAGACCCAGTACTTC
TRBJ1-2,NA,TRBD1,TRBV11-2,CASSLSPGTGYGYTF,TGTGCCAGCAGCCTAAGCCCCGGGACAGGGTATGGCTACACCTTC
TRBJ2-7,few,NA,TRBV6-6,CASGQGDYYEQYF,TGTGCCAGCGGCCAGGGGGACTACTACGAGCAGTACTTC
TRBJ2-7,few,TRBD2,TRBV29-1,CSVEITSGQYEQYF,TGCAGCGTTGAGATTACTAGCGGGCAGTACGAGCAGTACTTC
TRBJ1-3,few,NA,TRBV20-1,CSARSGNTIYF,TGCAGTGCTAGGTCTGGAAACACCATATATTTT
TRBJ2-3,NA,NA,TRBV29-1,CSAPKGDTQYF,TGCAGCGCCCCGAAGGGTGATACGCAGTATTTT
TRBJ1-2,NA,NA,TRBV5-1,CASSLTATGNYGYTF,TGCGCCAGCAGCTTGACGGCAACGGGGAACTATGGCTACACCTTC
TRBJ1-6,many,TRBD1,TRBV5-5,CASSFPPGQGPRTAPLHF,TGTGCCAGCAGCTTCCCACCGGGACAGGGCCCCCGAACTGCACCCCTCCACTTT
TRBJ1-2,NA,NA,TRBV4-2,CASSHDRKNYGYTF,TGTGCCAGCAGCCACGACAGGAAAAACTATGGCTACACCTTC
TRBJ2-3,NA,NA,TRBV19,CASSVAGDTQYF,TGTGCCAGTAGTGTCGCAGGAGATACGCAGTATTTT
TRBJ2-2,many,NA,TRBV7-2,CASSLPQNTGELFF,TGTGCCAGCAGCTTACCCCAGAACACCGGGGAGCTGTTTTTT
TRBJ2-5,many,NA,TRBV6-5,CASSYGGQETQYF,TGTGCCAGCAGTTACGGCGGACAAGAGACCCAGTACTTC
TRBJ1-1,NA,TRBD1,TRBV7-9,CASSLGIGQANTEAFF,TGTGCCAGCAGCTTAGGTATAGGACAGGCGAACACTGAAGCTTTCTTT
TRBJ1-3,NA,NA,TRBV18,CASSPPNPRSGNTIYF,TGTGCCAGCTCACCACCAAACCCAAGAAGTGGAAACACCATATATTTT
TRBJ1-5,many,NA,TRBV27,CASSLGGGSGNQPQHF,TGTGCCAGCAGTTTAGGGGGAGGATCTGGCAATCAGCCCCAGCATTTT
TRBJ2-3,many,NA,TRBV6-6,CASKGLALDTQYF,TGTGCCAGCAAGGGGCTAGCGTTAGATACGCAGTATTTT
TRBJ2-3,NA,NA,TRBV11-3,CASSLGGLPGDTQYF,TGTGCCAGCAGCTTAGGAGGACTACCCGGAGATACGCAGTATTTT
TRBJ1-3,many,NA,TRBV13,CASSASSGNTIYF,TGTGCCAGCAGCGCCAGCTCTGGAAACACCATATATTTT
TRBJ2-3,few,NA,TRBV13,CASSLGARADTQYF,TGTGCCAGCAGCTTAGGGGCTCGAGCAGATACGCAGTATTTT
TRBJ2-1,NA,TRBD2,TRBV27,CASSSGGSYNEQFF,TGTGCCAGCAGCTCGGGGGGCTCCTACAATGAGCAGTTCTTC
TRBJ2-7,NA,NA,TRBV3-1,CASSQAGAGAEQYF,TGTGCCAGCAGCCAAGCCGGCGCGGGGGCCGAGCAGTACTTC
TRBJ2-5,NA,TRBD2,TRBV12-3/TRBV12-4,CASSRTSGGVEKTQYF,TGTGCCAGCAGCCGGACTAGCGGGGGGGTCGAGAAGACCCAGTACTTC
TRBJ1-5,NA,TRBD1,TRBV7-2,CASSLSRGLNQPQHF,TGTGCCAGCAGCTTAAGCAGGGGGCTAAATCAGCCCCAGCATTTT
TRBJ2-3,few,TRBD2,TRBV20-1,CSAPPPSGIDTQYF,TGCAGTGCCCCCCCGCCTAGCGGGATAGATACGCAGTATTTT
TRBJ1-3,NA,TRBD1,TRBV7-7,CASSAGTAGNTIYF,TGTGCCAGCAGCGCCGGGACAGCTGGAAACACCATATATTTT
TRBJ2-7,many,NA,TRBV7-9,CASAGETNSYEQYF,TGTGCCAGCGCTGGGGAGACAAACTCCTACGAGCAGTACTTC
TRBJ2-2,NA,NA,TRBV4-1,CASSQAPSLNTGELFF,TGCGCCAGCAGCCAAGCTCCCTCCTTGAACACCGGGGAGCTGTTTTTT
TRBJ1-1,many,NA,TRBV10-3,CAISESRDGEAFF,TGTGCCATCAGTGAGTCCAGGGACGGTGAAGCTTTCTTT
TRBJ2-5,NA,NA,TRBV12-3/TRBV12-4,CASGSGTQYF,TGTGCCAGTGGGTCCGGGACCCAGTACTTC
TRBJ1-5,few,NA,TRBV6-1,CASIPGGPSNQPQHF,TGTGCCAGCATTCCCGGGGGGCCCAGCAATCAGCCCCAGCATTTT
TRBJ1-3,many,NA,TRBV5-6,CASSVRYENTIYF,TGTGCCAGCAGCGTGAGGTACGAAAACACCATATATTTT
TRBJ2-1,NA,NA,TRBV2,CASITLDEQFF,TGTGCCAGCATTACTTTGGATGAGCAGTTCTTC
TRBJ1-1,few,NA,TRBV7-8,CASSLQTVTEAFF,TGTGCCAGCAGCTTACAGACAGTAACTGAAGCTTTCTTT
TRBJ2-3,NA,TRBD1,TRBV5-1,CASSLTGQTTDTQYF,TGCGCCAGCAGCCTGACAGGGCAAACCACAGATACGCAGTATTTT
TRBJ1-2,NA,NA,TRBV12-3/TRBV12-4,CASRPNRGYGYTF,TGTGCCAGCAGACCGAACAGAGGCTATGGCTACACCTTC